Below, 10 T cell receptor beta chains from the same sample are listed, as sequenced in a study of siplizumab effects on memory and regulatory T cells. Clones were sequenced by immunoSEQ multiplex PCR, and TCRdb holds only the in-frame ones, with some missing. The sample has 70,000 to 95,000 clones; 75% to 90% are singletons. Material for sequencing was CD4+ T cells sorted from blood. All receptors derive from a human donor in good health.

This sequence joins TRBV4-3 and TRBJ2-1; D is perhaps TRBD2 (6 bases). Germline lookup yields CDR1 LGHNA and CDR2 YSLEER. Trimming took 4 bases from V and 4 from J, leaving 20 bases between them. This CDR3 is built from 17 residues. CDR3 in DNA: TGCGCCAGCAGCCGCGAGGTCGGGAGTCGAGCTTACAATGAGCAGTTCTTC. Encoded protein: CASSREVGSRAYNEQFF.

This chain joins TRBV4-3 and TRBJ2-2; D ambiguous. Trimming stripped 0 bases from V and 5 bases from J, with 10 bases between. Germline V gene lookup returns CDR1 LGHNA and CDR2 YSLEER. There are 15 residues in the CDR3. CDR3 coding DNA: TGCGCCAGCAGCCAAGACCGGTCGAGTACCGGGGAGCTGTTTTTT. This gives the protein CASSQDRSSTGELFF.

CDR3 region: CASSYSRQNNEQFF. For the CDR3, the DNA is TGTGCCAGCAGTTACTCGAGACAGAACAATGAGCAGTTCTTC. The chain employs TRBV6-5 and TRBJ2-1, with D possibly TRBD1 on 5 matching bases. V was clipped by 0 bases and J by 5 bases, with 8 bases between them. This CDR3 spans 14 amino acids. Germline V lookup: CDR1 MNHEY, CDR2 SVGAGI.

J is TRBJ2-2 and V is TRBV7-8, with D perhaps assigned TRBD1 or TRBD2 (5 bases each). Germline CDR1 and CDR2: SGHVS and FQNEAQ. The CDR3 has 15 amino acids. Between the trimmed V and J ends, which lost 5 bases and 4 bases, there was a span of 14 bases. CDR3 DNA sequence: TGTGCCAGCAGCACCCAGGGTCGGGGCACCGGGGAGCTGTTTTTT. It is translated as CASSTQGRGTGELFF.

The chain employs TRBV14 and TRBJ2-5; a possible D gene is TRBD1 (5 bases). Germline V gene sequence: CDR1 SGHDN, CDR2 FVKESK. The CDR3 covers 15 residues. V lost 6 bases and J 7 bases, leaving 21 bases between the germline ends. The CDR3 spells CASRPTGHRTATQYF. The CDR3 bases are TGTGCCAGCAGGCCCACAGGACACCGGACGGCGACCCAGTACTTC.

The chain joins TRBV11-2 to TRBJ2-5, with D tentatively TRBD1 (5 bases). Trimming pared 5 bases from V and 9 bases from J, leaving 13 bases between. The CDR3 runs to 12 residues. Per the germline V gene, CDR1 is SGHAT and CDR2 is FQNNGV. CDR3 DNA sequence: TGTGCCAGCAGCCGCGGACAAGAACCCCAGTACTTC. Translated: CASSRGQEPQYF. The variable domain in full, with the rest retrieved from reference TRBV11-2 and TRBJ2-5, is EAGVAQSPRYKIIEKRQSVAFWCNPISGHATLYWYQQILGQGPKLLIQFQNNGVVDDSQLPKDRFSAERLKGVDSTLKIQPAKLEDSAVYLCASSRGQEPQYFGPGTRLLVL.

The chain uses TRBV21-1 and TRBJ2-2; TRBD1 is taken as the D call from the table, unchecked against the DNA. TRBV21-1 counts as a pseudogene. CDR3 length equals 15 residues. The CDR3 loop reads CASRWTGGITGELFF. For the CDR3, the DNA is TGTGCCAGCAGATGGACAGGGGGCATCACCGGGGAGCTGTTTTTT.

The rearrangement links TRBV5-1 to TRBJ2-5; D unclear. V was pared by 0 bases and J by 0 bases, with 9 bases between. Looked up from germline, CDR1 is SGHRS and CDR2 is YFSETQ. There are 15 residues in the CDR3. The CDR3 nucleotides read TGCGCCAGCAGCTTGGCCCCGGGTTACCAAGAGACCCAGTACTTC. This sequence encodes CASSLAPGYQETQYF.

This chain uses TRBV18 with TRBJ2-1; 9 bases are a match to TRBD1. This CDR3 is built from 16 residues. Germline V lookup: CDR1 KGHSH, CDR2 LQKENI. V lost 3 bases to trimming and J lost 5 bases; unmatched junction nucleotides: 8. The CDR3 coding sequence is TGTGCCAGCTCACCTCCCGGGACAGGGATTCACAATGAGCAGTTCTTC. Protein product: CASSPPGTGIHNEQFF.

J is TRBJ1-5 and V is TRBV29-1; D is unclear. This CDR3 region has 12 residues. CDR1 is SQVTM, CDR2 ANQGSEA, per germline. Deletions cut 4 bases from V and 3 bases from J, with 7 bases between. This chain's CDR3 is CSVGAANQPQHF. As DNA, the CDR3 is TGCAGCGTTGGGGCAGCCAATCAGCCCCAGCATTTT. The whole variable domain, remainder taken from reference TRBV29-1 and TRBJ1-5, is SAVISQKPSRDICQRGTSLTIQCQVDSQVTMMFWYRQQPGQSLTLIATANQGSEATYESGFVIDKFPISRPNLTFSTLTVSNMSPEDSSIYLCSVGAANQPQHFGDGTRLSIL.